The 11 T cell receptor beta chains reported below all come from one sample, sequenced in a study of cytomegalovirus exposure and HLA in healthy donors. This PCR relied on a set of 60 Vbeta primers and 13 Jbeta primers. The data were produced by immunoSEQ multiplex PCR, yet TCRdb's version contains in-frame clones alone and is incomplete. The table includes about 150,000 clones, approximately 10% detected once. The sequencing input was PBMCs. The receptors were sampled from a woman aged 40 to 50 in good health and CMV-seropositive.

V usage is TRBV4-3 and J usage is TRBJ2-7; 9 nucleotides line up with TRBD2. Germline V gene data show CDR1 as LGHNA and CDR2 as YSLEER. This CDR3 is built from 18 residues. Trimming at V came to 0 bases and at J to 5 bases, leaving 14 bases not matched to a gene. The CDR3 is CASSQELAGLLTPHEQYF. CDR3 nucleotide sequence: TGCGCCAGCAGCCAAGAGCTAGCGGGGCTCCTGACTCCCCACGAGCAGTACTTC.

In this sample, this clone turned up a few times. The V and J genes are TRBV27 and TRBJ2-3, with 15 nucleotides matching TRBD2. V was clipped by 5 bases and J by 3 bases; unmatched bases: 9. CDR1 is MNHEY, CDR2 SMNVEV, per germline (reference sequence). This CDR3 comprises 18 residues. The CDR3 loop is CASSPGLAGGLWTDTQYF. The CDR3 DNA reads TGTGCCAGCAGTCCTGGACTAGCGGGGGGGCTTTGGACAGATACGCAGTATTTT.

The rearrangement uses TRBV5-6 and TRBJ1-4, with D hard to call. The CDR3 is 14 amino acids. Between the trimmed V and J ends, which lost 0 bases and 7 bases, there was a span of 10 bases. The germline CDR1 and CDR2 sequences are SGHDT and YYEEEE. For the CDR3, the DNA is TGTGCCAGCAGCTTGGCGGGGTTGGTTGAAAAACTGTTTTTT. Translating gives CASSLAGLVEKLFF.

This CDR3 reads CASSDRVQAFF. The CDR3 region has the DNA TGCGCCAGCAGTGACCGGGTGCAAGCTTTCTTT. The chain uses TRBV10-1 and TRBJ1-1; no reliable D call. CDR3 length: 11 amino acids. V was clipped by 3 bases and J by 9 bases, with 8 bases between them. Germline CDR1 is WNHNN and CDR2 is SYGVQD (reference sequence).

The CDR3 is CASSLVGEGNYGYTF. Written as DNA, the CDR3 is TGTGCCAGCAGCTTGGTCGGGGAAGGGAACTATGGCTACACCTTC. J is TRBJ1-2 and V is TRBV5-4; D gene ambiguous. Germline CDR1 SGHNT, CDR2 YYREEE (reference sequence). This CDR3 spans 15 amino acids. Between the trimmed V and J ends, which lost 0 bases and 2 bases, there was a span of 11 bases.

This chain joins TRBV5-5 and TRBJ1-2; D is possibly TRBD1 (6 bases). Germline V CDR1 and CDR2: SGHKS, YYEKEE (reference sequence). The CDR3 loop spans 14 amino acids. Deletions cut 0 bases from V and 5 bases from J, with 11 bases between. The CDR3 here is CASSLGRTAYGYTF. CDR3 coding DNA: TGTGCCAGCAGCTTGGGCCGGACAGCTTATGGCTACACCTTC.

This clone was observed a few times. This chain connects TRBV27 to TRBJ2-7, with D tentatively TRBD1 (5 bases). The CDR3 totals 14 residues. Germline loops: CDR1 MNHEY, CDR2 SMNVEV (reference sequence). Between the trimmed V and J ends, which lost 6 bases and 0 bases, there was a span of 12 bases. DNA for the CDR3: TGTGCCAGCAGCCAAGGGGTTAGCTCCTACGAGCAGTACTTC. It translates to CASSQGVSSYEQYF.

This clone was picked up a small number of times. This chain joins TRBV5-4 and TRBJ1-1; 7 bases align to TRBD1. CDR3 size: 15 residues. V dropped 4 bases and J dropped 3; count of bases not matched to a gene: 9. Germline lookup yields CDR1 SGHNT and CDR2 YYREEE (reference sequence). DNA for the CDR3: TGTGCCAGCAGCAGTATACAGGGGCGATACACTGAAGCTTTCTTT. Translation gives CASSSIQGRYTEAFF.

The CDR3 DNA sequence: TGCGCCAGCAGCTTGAGAGAGGTTGGGGCCAACGTCCTGACTTTC. Translated, it gives CASSLREVGANVLTF. The chain links TRBV5-1 to TRBJ2-6; D gene ambiguous. Germline V gene sequence: CDR1 SGHRS, CDR2 YFSETQ. V dropped 1 base and J dropped 3 bases, with 8 bases sitting between them. CDR3 length equals 15 residues.

The chain joins TRBV6-1 to TRBJ2-6; 9 bases line up with TRBD1. Germline CDR1 is MNHNS and CDR2 is SASEGT. The trim removed 0 bases at V and 2 bases at J, leaving 2 bases unmatched. There are 17 residues in the CDR3. The CDR3 DNA reads TGTGCCAGCAGTGAAGCGGACAGGGGACCTGGGGCCAACGTCCTGACTTTC. Translated: CASSEADRGPGANVLTF.

This clone was recorded a few times. The chain couples TRBV7-2 to TRBJ1-2; weak D call: TRBD1 (6 bases). From germline, CDR1 is SGHTA and CDR2 FQGNSA. V was trimmed by 1 base and J by 4 bases, leaving 10 bases between them. The CDR3 runs to 14 residues. The CDR3 here is CASSLGPTGYGYTF. The CDR3 DNA sequence: TGTGCCAGCAGCTTAGGTCCGACAGGCTATGGCTACACCTTC.